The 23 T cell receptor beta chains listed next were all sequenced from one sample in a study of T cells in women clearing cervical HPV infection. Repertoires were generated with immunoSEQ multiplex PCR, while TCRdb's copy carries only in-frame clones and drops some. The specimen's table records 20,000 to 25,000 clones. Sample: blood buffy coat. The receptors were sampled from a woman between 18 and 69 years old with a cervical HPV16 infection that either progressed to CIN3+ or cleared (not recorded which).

The CDR3 region is CSARFLAGGSHEQYF. Incomplete CDR3 DNA: TGCAGTGCTAGATTCTTAGCGGGGGGCAGCCACGAG. This chain joins TRBV20-1 and TRBJ2-7, with 10 bases that match TRBD2. The read gets to within 3 residues of the CDR3 end, and the germline J gene fills in the rest. CDR1 and CDR2 from the germline V gene are DFQATT and SNEGSKA (reference sequence). Trimming cost V 2 bases and J 5 bases; bases outside gene matches: 9. This CDR3 is built from 15 residues.

The CDR3 loop reads CASSLGAGYNEQFF. The sequenced CDR3 bases are TGTGCCAGCAGCTTAGGGGCTGGGTACAATGAG. The V gene is TRBV7-8, the J gene TRBJ2-1, with no clear D. The read terminates 3 residues before the CDR3 end, so the remaining end is supplied by the germline J gene. The CDR3 is made up of 14 amino acids. Germline CDR1 is SGHVS and CDR2 is FQNEAQ. V dropped 1 base and J dropped 4 bases, with 8 bases sitting between them. Using reference TRBV7-8 and TRBJ2-1 for the parts outside the CDR3, the full variable domain is GAGVSQSPRYKVAKRGQDVALRCDPISGHVSLFWYQQALGQGPEFLTYFQNEAQLDKSGLPSDRFFAERPEGSVSTLKIQRTQQEDSAVYLCASSLGAGYNEQFFGPGTRLTVL.

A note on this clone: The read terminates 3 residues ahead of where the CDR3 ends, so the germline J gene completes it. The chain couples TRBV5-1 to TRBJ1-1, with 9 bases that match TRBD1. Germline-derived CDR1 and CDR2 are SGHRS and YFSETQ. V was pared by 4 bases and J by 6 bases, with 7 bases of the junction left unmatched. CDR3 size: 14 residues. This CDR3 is CASSTGQGRSEAFF. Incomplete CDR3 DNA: TGCGCCAGCAGCACTGGACAGGGGAGGTCTGAA. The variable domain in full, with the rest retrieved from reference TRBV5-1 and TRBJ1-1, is KAGVTQTPRYLIKTRGQQVTLSCSPISGHRSVSWYQQTPGQGLQFLFEYFSETQRNKGNFPGRFSGRQFSNSRSEMNVSTLELGDSALYLCASSTGQGRSEAFFGQGTRLTVV.

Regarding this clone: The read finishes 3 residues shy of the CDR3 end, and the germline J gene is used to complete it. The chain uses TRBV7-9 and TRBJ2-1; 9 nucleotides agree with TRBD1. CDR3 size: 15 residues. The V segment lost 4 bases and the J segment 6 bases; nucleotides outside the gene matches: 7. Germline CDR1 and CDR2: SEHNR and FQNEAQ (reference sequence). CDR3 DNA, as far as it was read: TGTGCCAGCAGCTCCAGGGACAGGGTAGTCAATGAG. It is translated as CASSSRDRVVNE. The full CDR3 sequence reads CASSSRDRVVNEQFF.

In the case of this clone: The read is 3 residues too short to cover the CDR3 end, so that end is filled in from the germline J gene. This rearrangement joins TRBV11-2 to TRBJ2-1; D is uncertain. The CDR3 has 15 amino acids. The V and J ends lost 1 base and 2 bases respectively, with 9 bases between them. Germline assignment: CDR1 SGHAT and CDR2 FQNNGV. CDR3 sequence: CASSLVLAAYNEQFF. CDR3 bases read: TGTGCCAGCAGCTTAGTTTTGGCTGCCTACAATGAG.

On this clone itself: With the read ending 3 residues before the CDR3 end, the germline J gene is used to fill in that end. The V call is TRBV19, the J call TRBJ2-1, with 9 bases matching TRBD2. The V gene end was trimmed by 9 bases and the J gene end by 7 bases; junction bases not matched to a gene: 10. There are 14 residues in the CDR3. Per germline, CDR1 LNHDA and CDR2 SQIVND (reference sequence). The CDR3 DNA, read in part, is TGTGCCAGCATCGGGACTAGCAGGGCTAATGAG. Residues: CASIGTSRANE. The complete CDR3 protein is CASIGTSRANEQFF.

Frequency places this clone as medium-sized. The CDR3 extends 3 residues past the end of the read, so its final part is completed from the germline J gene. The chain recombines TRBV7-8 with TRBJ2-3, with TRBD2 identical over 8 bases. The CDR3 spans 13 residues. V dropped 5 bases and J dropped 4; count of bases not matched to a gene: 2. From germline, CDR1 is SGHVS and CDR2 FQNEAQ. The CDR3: CASSVTSADTQYF. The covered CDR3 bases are TGTGCCAGCAGCGTGACTAGCGCAGATACG.

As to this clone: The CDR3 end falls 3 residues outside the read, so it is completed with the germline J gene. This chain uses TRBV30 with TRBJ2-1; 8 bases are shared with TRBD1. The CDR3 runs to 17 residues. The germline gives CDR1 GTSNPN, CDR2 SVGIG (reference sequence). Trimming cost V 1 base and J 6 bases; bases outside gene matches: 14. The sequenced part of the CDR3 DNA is TGTGCCTGGAGTGGTACGGGGGACAGGCTGGGAGGCAATGAG. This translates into CAWSGTGDRLGGNE. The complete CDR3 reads CAWSGTGDRLGGNEQFF.

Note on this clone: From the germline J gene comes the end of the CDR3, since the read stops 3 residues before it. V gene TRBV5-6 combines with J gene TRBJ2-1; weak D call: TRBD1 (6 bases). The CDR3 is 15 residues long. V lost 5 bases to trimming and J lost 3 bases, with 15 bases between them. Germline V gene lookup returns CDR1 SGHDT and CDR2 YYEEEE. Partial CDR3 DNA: TGTGCCAGCAGGAGAGGACAGACCGACTACAATGAG. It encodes CASRRGQTDYNE. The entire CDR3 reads CASRRGQTDYNEQFF.

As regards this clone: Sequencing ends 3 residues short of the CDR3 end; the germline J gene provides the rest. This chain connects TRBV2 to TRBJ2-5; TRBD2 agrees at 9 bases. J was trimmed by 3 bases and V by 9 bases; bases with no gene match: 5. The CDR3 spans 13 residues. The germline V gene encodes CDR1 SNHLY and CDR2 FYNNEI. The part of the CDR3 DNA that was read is TGTGCCAGTTGGACTAGCGCAGAAGAGACC. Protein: CASWTSAEET. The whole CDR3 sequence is CASWTSAEETQYF.

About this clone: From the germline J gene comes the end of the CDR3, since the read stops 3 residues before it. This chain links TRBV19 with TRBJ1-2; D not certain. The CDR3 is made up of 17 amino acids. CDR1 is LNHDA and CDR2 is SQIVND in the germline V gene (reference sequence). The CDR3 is CASSTLRLAGGSNDYTF. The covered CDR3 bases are TGTGCCAGTAGTACCCTTCGTCTAGCGGGAGGGTCCAATGAC.

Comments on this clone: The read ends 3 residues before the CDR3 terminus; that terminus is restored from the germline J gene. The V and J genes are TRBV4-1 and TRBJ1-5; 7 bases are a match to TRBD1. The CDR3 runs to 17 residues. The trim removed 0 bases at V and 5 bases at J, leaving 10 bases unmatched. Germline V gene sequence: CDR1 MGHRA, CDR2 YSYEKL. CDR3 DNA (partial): TGCGCCAGCAGCCAAGAGGGGATCCGGGACAGATATCAGCCC. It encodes CASSQEGIRDRYQP. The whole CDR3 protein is CASSQEGIRDRYQPQHF.

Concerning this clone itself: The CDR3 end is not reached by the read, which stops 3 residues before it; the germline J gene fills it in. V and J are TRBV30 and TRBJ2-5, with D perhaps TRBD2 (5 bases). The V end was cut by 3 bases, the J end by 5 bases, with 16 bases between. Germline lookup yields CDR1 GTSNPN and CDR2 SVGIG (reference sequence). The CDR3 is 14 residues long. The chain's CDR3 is CAWRDSSRRETQYF. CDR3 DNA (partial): TGTGCCTGGAGGGACTCCTCAAGGAGGGAGACC.

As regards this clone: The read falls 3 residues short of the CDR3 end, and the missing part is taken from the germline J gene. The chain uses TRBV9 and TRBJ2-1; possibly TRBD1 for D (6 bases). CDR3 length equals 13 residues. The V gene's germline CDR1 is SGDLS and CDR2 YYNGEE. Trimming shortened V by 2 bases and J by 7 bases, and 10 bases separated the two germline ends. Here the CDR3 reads CASSVDSLNEQFF. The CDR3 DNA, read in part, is TGTGCCAGCAGCGTGGACAGCCTAAATGAG.

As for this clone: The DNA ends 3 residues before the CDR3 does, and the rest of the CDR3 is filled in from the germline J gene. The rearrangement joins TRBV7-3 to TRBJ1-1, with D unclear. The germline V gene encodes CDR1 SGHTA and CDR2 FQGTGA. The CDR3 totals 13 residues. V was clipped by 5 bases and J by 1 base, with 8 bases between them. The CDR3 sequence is CASSTIENTEAFF. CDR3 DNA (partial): TGTGCCAGCAGCACCATAGAGAACACTGAA. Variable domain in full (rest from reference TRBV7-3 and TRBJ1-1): GAGVSQTPSNKVTEKGKYVELRCDPISGHTALYWYRQSLGQGPEFLIYFQGTGAADDSGLPNDRFFAVRPEGSVSTLKIQRTERGDSAVYLCASSTIENTEAFFGQGTRLTVV.

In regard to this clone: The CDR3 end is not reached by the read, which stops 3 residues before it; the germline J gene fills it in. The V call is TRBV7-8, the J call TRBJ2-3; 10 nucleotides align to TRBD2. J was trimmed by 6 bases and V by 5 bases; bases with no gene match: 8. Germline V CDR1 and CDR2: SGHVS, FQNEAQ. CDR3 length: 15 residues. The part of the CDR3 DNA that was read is TGTGCCAGCAGCCTCGCTAGCGGGAGCTTCGATACG. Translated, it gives CASSLASGSFDT. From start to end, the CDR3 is CASSLASGSFDTQYF. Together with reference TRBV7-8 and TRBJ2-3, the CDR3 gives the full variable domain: GAGVSQSPRYKVAKRGQDVALRCDPISGHVSLFWYQQALGQGPEFLTYFQNEAQLDKSGLPSDRFFAERPEGSVSTLKIQRTQQEDSAVYLCASSLASGSFDTQYFGPGTRLTVL.

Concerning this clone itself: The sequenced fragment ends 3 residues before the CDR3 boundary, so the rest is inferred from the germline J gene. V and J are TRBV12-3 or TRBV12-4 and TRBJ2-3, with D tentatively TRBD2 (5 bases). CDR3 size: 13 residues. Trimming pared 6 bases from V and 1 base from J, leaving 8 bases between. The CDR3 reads CASSISGTDTQYF. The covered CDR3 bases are TGTGCCAGCAGCATTAGCGGCACAGATACG.

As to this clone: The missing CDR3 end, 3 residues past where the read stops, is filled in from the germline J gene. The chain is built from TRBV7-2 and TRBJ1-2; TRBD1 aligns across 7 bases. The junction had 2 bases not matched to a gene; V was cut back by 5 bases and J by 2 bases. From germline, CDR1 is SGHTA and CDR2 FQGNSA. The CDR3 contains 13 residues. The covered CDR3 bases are TGTGCCAGCAGCAGGGACAGCAACTATGGC. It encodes CASSRDSNYG. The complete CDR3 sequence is CASSRDSNYGYTF.

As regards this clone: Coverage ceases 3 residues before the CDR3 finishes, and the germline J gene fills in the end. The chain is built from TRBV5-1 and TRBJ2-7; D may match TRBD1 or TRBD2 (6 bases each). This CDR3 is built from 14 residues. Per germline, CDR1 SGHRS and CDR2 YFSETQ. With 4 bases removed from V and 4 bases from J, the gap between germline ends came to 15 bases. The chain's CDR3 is CASSVTGRRYEQYF. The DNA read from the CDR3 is TGCGCCAGCAGCGTTACAGGGAGGCGGTACGAG.

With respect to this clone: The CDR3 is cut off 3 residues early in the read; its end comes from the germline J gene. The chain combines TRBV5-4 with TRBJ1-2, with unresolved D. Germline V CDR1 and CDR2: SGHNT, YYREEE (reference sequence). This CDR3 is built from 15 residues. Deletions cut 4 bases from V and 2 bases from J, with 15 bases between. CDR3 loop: CASSPSLAVNYGYTF. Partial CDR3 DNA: TGTGCCAGCAGCCCTTCACTGGCGGTGAACTATGGC.

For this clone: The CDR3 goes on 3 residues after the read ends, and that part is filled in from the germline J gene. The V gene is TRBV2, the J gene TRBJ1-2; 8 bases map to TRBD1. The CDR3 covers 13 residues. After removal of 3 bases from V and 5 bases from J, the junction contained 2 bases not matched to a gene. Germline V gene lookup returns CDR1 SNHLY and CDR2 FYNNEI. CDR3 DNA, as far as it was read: TGTGCCAGCAGTGACCGGACAGGGTATGGC. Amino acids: CASSDRTGYG. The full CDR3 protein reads CASSDRTGYGYTF.

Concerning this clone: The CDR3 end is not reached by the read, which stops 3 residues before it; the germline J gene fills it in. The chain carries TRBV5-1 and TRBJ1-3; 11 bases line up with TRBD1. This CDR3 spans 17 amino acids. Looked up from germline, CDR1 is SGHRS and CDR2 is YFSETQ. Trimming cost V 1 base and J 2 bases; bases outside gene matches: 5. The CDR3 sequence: CASSLSLGQGAGNTIYF. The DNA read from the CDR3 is TGCGCCAGCAGCTTGTCTCTGGGACAGGGGGCTGGAAACACC.

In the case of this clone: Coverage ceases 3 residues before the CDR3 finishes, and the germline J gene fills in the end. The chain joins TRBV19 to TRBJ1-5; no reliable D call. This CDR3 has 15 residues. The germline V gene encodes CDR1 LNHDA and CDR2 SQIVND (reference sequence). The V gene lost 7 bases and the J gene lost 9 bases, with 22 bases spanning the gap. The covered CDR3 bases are TGTGCCAGTATTCCCGAGGCGGGTTCCCGAGGGCCC. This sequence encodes CASIPEAGSRGP. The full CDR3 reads CASIPEAGSRGPQHF.